This T cell receptor beta chain was documented in a study of cytomegalovirus exposure and HLA in healthy donors. At the level of the study: Early on, a data release was issued that held about 85 million unique TCRs from HLA-typed donors. Study-level points and caveats: A link between a missense DCLRE1C variant and TCR beta V- and J-gene trimming emerged from a later analysis. In most subjects, TCR beta sequences reportedly gave accurate predictions of HLA-A and HLA-B alleles.

The length of the CDR3 is 12 residues. In germline, CDR1 is SEHNR, CDR2 FQNEAQ (reference sequence). Notes on this clone: What it binds is not known. An end of the junction does not agree with germline; a read error may underlie this.

Use of 60 Vbeta and 13 Jbeta primers characterized the PCR. Produced via immunoSEQ multiplex PCR; TCRdb's table is partial and in-frame only. The data contain more than 150,000 clones, about 90% of them singletons. What was sequenced was PBMCs. This receptor was identified in a girl less than two years old in good health and CMV-seronegative. This chain uses TRBV7-9 with TRBJ1-6; no clear D. CDR3 protein: CSSSLPNSPLHF. DNA of the CDR3: TGTTCCAGCAGCTTACCGAATTCACCCCTCCACTTT. Based on the CDR3 plus reference TRBV7-9 and TRBJ1-6, the full variable domain is DTGVSQNPRHKITKRGQNVTFRCDPISEHNRLYWYRQTLGQGPEFLTYFQNEAQLEKSRLLSDRFSAERPKGSFSTLEIQRTEQGDSAMYLCSSSLPNSPLHFGNGTRLTVT.